The 24 T cell receptor beta chains below come from one sample, sequenced in a study of shared clonotypes between healthy human individuals. The assay was immunoSEQ multiplex PCR, and TCRdb's table has in-frame clones only and misses some. The sample lists 2 million to 2.5 million clones; around 95% were seen once. Sequenced: naive CD4+ T cells sorted from blood. The subset was: CD45RA+ positively selected. These TCRs come from a man aged 18 to 30 in good health.

V usage is TRBV5-1 and J usage is TRBJ2-7; D is perhaps TRBD1 (6 bases). Germline-derived CDR1 and CDR2 are SGHRS and YFSETQ. Trimming left V 0 bases short and J 3 bases short, with 10 bases between. This CDR3 comprises 14 residues. The chain's CDR3 is CASSLDREIYEQYF. DNA of the CDR3: TGCGCCAGCAGCTTGGACAGGGAAATCTACGAGCAGTACTTC.

The genes are TRBV5-4 and TRBJ2-7; 14 bases fit TRBD2. J was trimmed by 4 bases and V by 5 bases; bases with no gene match: 14. CDR1 and CDR2 (germline): SGHNT, YYREEE (reference sequence). The CDR3 has 18 residues. CDR3 coding DNA: TGTGCCAGCAGTTTTCCGACTAGCGGGGGGGACTCCCCGTACGAGCAGTACTTC. Translation gives CASSFPTSGGDSPYEQYF.

The chain joins TRBV30 to TRBJ2-7; 9 positions match TRBD1. With 3 bases clipped from V and 6 bases from J, the junction kept 12 bases outside the gene matches. This CDR3 has 15 residues. Germline V lookup: CDR1 GTSNPN, CDR2 SVGIG (reference sequence). CDR3 region: CAWRHGTGKLSEQYF. Written as DNA, the CDR3 is TGTGCCTGGAGACATGGGACAGGGAAGCTAAGCGAGCAGTACTTC.

This clone was observed a few times. The CDR3 spells CASSRTGGIYEQYF. CDR3 DNA: TGTGCCAGCAGCCGGACAGGGGGTATCTACGAGCAGTACTTC. The chain combines TRBV6-1 with TRBJ2-7; 10 bases are shared with TRBD1. Trimming cost V 6 bases and J 3 bases; bases outside gene matches: 5. Germline values: CDR1 MNHNS, CDR2 SASEGT. The CDR3 extends over 14 amino acids.

To note about this clone: Within the sample, other DNA sequences also encode this same CDR3. The rearrangement links TRBV6-1 to TRBJ2-7; D call uncertain. V shed 4 bases and J shed 6 bases, with 7 bases lying between them. In germline, CDR1 is MNHNS, CDR2 SASEGT. This CDR3 comprises 11 residues. For the CDR3, the DNA is TGTGCCAGCAGTGCCACGGGCGAGCAGTACTTC. Protein: CASSATGEQYF.

Concerning this clone itself: The sample carries other DNA sequences with the same CDR3. The rearrangement joins TRBV28 to TRBJ2-7; D is unresolved. In germline, CDR1 is MDHEN, CDR2 SYDVKM. CDR3 length equals 14 residues. V was shortened by 3 bases and J by 2 bases, with 11 bases between the two germline ends. The CDR3 region is CASSLGTVPYEQYF. The CDR3 DNA reads TGTGCCAGCAGTTTGGGTACAGTGCCCTACGAGCAGTACTTC.

A single count supports this clone. The chain uses TRBV6-1 and TRBJ2-7; 8 bases match TRBD1. There are 13 residues in the CDR3. Per germline, CDR1 MNHNS and CDR2 SASEGT. J lost 6 bases, V lost 4 bases, and 5 bases had no gene match. CDR3: CASSVKTGVEQYF. The DNA of the CDR3 is TGTGCCAGCAGTGTAAAGACAGGGGTCGAGCAGTACTTC.

The V call is TRBV29-1, the J call TRBJ2-5; TRBD2 agrees at 10 bases. Looked up from germline, CDR1 is SQVTM and CDR2 is ANQGSEA. The V gene end was trimmed by 6 bases and the J gene end by 2 bases; junction bases not matched to a gene: 6. CDR3 size: 14 residues. The CDR3 is CSVSSGSGQETQYF. The DNA for the CDR3 is TGCAGCGTCTCTAGCGGGAGTGGGCAAGAGACCCAGTACTTC.

A remark on this clone: Distinct nucleotide sequences in the sample also encode this CDR3. In DNA form, the CDR3 reads TGCGCCAGCAGCTCCACGGGGGTCCAAGAGACCCAGTACTTC. Its translation: CASSSTGVQETQYF. This chain uses TRBV5-1 with TRBJ2-5, with a possible D match to TRBD2 (6 bases). V lost 3 bases and J lost 1, with 10 bases in between. This CDR3 is built from 14 residues. Per the germline V gene, CDR1 is SGHRS and CDR2 is YFSETQ.

To note about this clone: Other DNA sequences from this sample encode an identical CDR3 as well. The chain combines TRBV6-5 with TRBJ1-4; D remains ambiguous. In germline, CDR1 is MNHEY, CDR2 SVGAGI. V lost 0 bases and J lost 0, with 5 bases in between. The CDR3 consists of 15 residues. CDR3 bases: TGTGCCAGCAGTTACTCAGGGACAACTAATGAAAAACTGTTTTTT. Residues: CASSYSGTTNEKLFF.

This clone appeared once. CDR3 DNA sequence: TGTGCCAGCAGCTTGGGGGGCCTCCCCTACGAGCAGTACTTC. This translates into CASSLGGLPYEQYF. The chain uses TRBV7-9 and TRBJ2-7; perhaps D is TRBD1 or TRBD2 (6 bases each). The ends were cut back, 3 bases at V and 2 bases at J, with 11 bases in the middle. This CDR3 contains 14 residues. Germline values: CDR1 SEHNR, CDR2 FQNEAQ (reference sequence). Supplemented by reference TRBV7-9 and TRBJ2-7, the full variable domain reads DTGVSQNPRHKITKRGQNVTFRCDPISEHNRLYWYRQTLGQGPEFLTYFQNEAQLEKSRLLSDRFSAERPKGSFSTLEIQRTEQGDSAMYLCASSLGGLPYEQYFGPGTRLTVT.

Concerning this clone itself: This specimen includes other DNA sequences encoding the same CDR3. The rearrangement joins TRBV6-6 to TRBJ2-1, with D tentatively TRBD1 (6 bases). Germline V gene data show CDR1 as MNHNY and CDR2 as SVGAGI (reference sequence). CDR3 size: 12 residues. The V end was cut by 2 bases, the J end by 7 bases, with 6 bases between. The CDR3 region is CASSYTGNEQFF. For the CDR3, the DNA is TGTGCCAGCAGTTACACAGGGAATGAGCAGTTCTTC.

The rearrangement joins TRBV18 to TRBJ1-1; D is ambiguous. The CDR3 sequence is 13 residues long. Trimming pared 3 bases from V and 8 bases from J, leaving 13 bases between. Germline CDR1 KGHSH, CDR2 LQKENI. The CDR3 loop is CASSPDLQREAFF. Written as DNA, the CDR3 is TGTGCCAGCTCACCGGACCTTCAGAGGGAAGCTTTCTTT.

The chain employs TRBV18 and TRBJ1-5, with a weak D call TRBD1 (5 bases). V lost 6 bases and J lost 4, with 13 bases in between. The V gene's germline CDR1 is KGHSH and CDR2 LQKENI. This CDR3 contains 14 residues. The CDR3 DNA follows: TGTGCCAGCTCCCCGGGGGGAGCAAATCAGCCCCAGCATTTT. Translating gives CASSPGGANQPQHF.

The rearrangement uses TRBV7-9 and TRBJ2-1, with 14 bases that match TRBD2. This CDR3 comprises 18 residues. V shed 2 bases and J 2 bases; nucleotides not matched to a gene: 5. Germline CDR1 reads SEHNR; CDR2 reads FQNEAQ (reference sequence). The CDR3 DNA follows: TGTGCCAGCAGCTTAAGGACTAGCGGGAGGTCCCCCTACAATGAGCAGTTCTTC. This codes for CASSLRTSGRSPYNEQFF.

About this clone itself: The same CDR3 is also encoded by other DNA sequences in this sample. The J gene is TRBJ2-3, the V gene TRBV2; TRBD2 matches at 12 bases. Germline CDR1 is SNHLY and CDR2 is FYNNEI. Unmatched junction bases numbered 5, after V lost 6 bases and J lost 4 bases. This CDR3 is built from 15 residues. CDR3 coding DNA: TGTGCCAGCAGGCCGGGACTAGCGGGTTCAGATACGCAGTATTTT. It yields the protein CASRPGLAGSDTQYF.

The chain combines TRBV4-3 with TRBJ2-7; D ambiguous. This CDR3 is 13 amino acids long. V was trimmed by 1 base and J by 2 bases, leaving 6 bases between them. Germline CDR1 and CDR2: LGHNA and YSLEER. The CDR3 coding sequence is TGCGCCAGCAGCCAAGGCAGAACCTACGAGCAGTACTTC. Its translation: CASSQGRTYEQYF.

This chain joins TRBV6-5 and TRBJ2-1; possible D gene TRBD1, 5 bases. With 6 bases removed from V and 0 bases from J, the gap between germline ends came to 12 bases. The V gene's germline CDR1 is MNHEY and CDR2 SVGAGI. The CDR3 runs to 15 residues. CDR3: CASRGPDTSYNEQFF. In DNA, the CDR3 is TGTGCCAGCAGAGGTCCGGACACCTCCTACAATGAGCAGTTCTTC.

The gene calls are TRBV6-4 and TRBJ2-6; 7 nucleotides agree with TRBD1. With 3 bases clipped from V and 4 bases from J, the junction kept 3 bases outside the gene matches. The CDR3 extends over 15 amino acids. The germline V gene encodes CDR1 MRHNA and CDR2 SNTAGT. CDR3 coding DNA: TGTGCCAGCAGTGAAGGGGGCGCCGGGGCCAACGTCCTGACTTTC. As protein: CASSEGGAGANVLTF.

As to this clone: Germline is not matched at one junction end, which may reflect a read error. The chain employs TRBV7-7 and TRBJ2-7; D might be TRBD1 or TRBD2, each matching 5 bases. The germline gives CDR1 SSHAT, CDR2 FNYEAQ (reference sequence). CDR3 length: 13 amino acids. CDR3 sequence reads: CASSPGRSYEQYF. DNA of the CDR3: TGTGCTAGCAGCCCGGGACGGTCCTACGAGCAGTACTTC.

V gene TRBV30 combines with J gene TRBJ2-2, with 7 bases fitting TRBD1. J lost 3 bases, V lost 5 bases, and 6 bases had no gene match. The CDR3 length is 14 residues. CDR1 is GTSNPN, CDR2 SVGIG, per germline (reference sequence). As DNA, the CDR3 is TGTGCCTGGTTGGGGACAGTCCACACCGGGGAGCTGTTTTTT. This encodes CAWLGTVHTGELFF.

The J gene is TRBJ1-1, the V gene TRBV5-8; D remains ambiguous. Per germline, CDR1 SGHTS and CDR2 YDEGEE. Trimming removed 2 bases from V and 0 bases from J, with 8 bases in between. The CDR3 loop spans 14 amino acids. The CDR3: CASSFGDLNTEAFF. The CDR3 nucleotides read TGTGCCAGCAGCTTCGGGGATCTGAACACTGAAGCTTTCTTT.

This chain uses TRBV28 with TRBJ1-5; tentative D call: TRBD1 (6 bases). This CDR3 has 14 amino acids. The V end was cut by 6 bases, the J end by 6 bases, with 15 bases between. Looked up from germline, CDR1 is MDHEN and CDR2 is SYDVKM. CDR3 region: CASSPGQRVQPQHF. The CDR3 coding sequence is TGTGCCAGCAGCCCCGGACAGCGCGTTCAGCCCCAGCATTTT. Full variable domain (remainder filled in from reference TRBV28 and TRBJ1-5): DVKVTQSSRYLVKRTGEKVFLECVQDMDHENMFWYRQDPGLGLRLIYFSYDVKMKEKGDIPEGYSVSREKKERFSLILESASTNQTSMYLCASSPGQRVQPQHFGDGTRLSIL.

As for this clone: Other nucleotide sequences in the sample specify the same CDR3. The V and J genes are TRBV18 and TRBJ1-1; possibly TRBD1 for D (5 bases). Germline V gives CDR1 KGHSH, CDR2 LQKENI. V was clipped by 3 bases and J by 2 bases, with 7 bases between them. The CDR3 has 13 residues. The DNA of the CDR3 is TGTGCCAGCTCACCGGGGGTTAACACTGAAGCTTTCTTT. It yields the protein CASSPGVNTEAFF.